Sequencing of this T cell receptor (beta chain) was carried out in a study of T cell responses to AZD1222 COVID-19 vaccine. Profiled with immunoSEQ multiplex PCR; TCRdb holds only in-frame clones, not every one. The data contain some 140,000 clones, over 65% of them singletons. Trimming took off 7 bases at V and 3 bases at J, with 18 bases between the two ends. This CDR3 is 15 amino acids long. Germline V gene data show CDR1 as MNHEY and CDR2 as SMNVEV (reference sequence). The sequences come from peripheral blood, collected on day 0 of AZD1222 vaccination. The chain is built from TRBV27 and TRBJ1-2, with D tentatively TRBD1 (5 bases). This TCR was sampled from an adult in good health. For the CDR3, the DNA is TGTGCCAGCACTCTCGGGGTCTGGGGCTACTATGGCTACACCTTC. Protein sequence: CASTLGVWGYYGYTF.